These T cell receptor beta chains were read from a single sample in a study of blood T cell repertoires in COVID-19. The repertoire was sequenced with immunoSEQ multiplex PCR; TCRdb's copy has only in-frame clones and lacks some. The sample carries around 330,000 clones, 90% recorded once. Sequencing used PBMCs or T cells enriched from blood (not recorded which). These receptors were taken from a man in his sixties who had recovered from COVID-19. Each CDR3 is given with its conserved first and last residue. The D gene is left open where the match is weak. Some rows have no size entry. The others give once, few or many, or a class for an expanded clone.

>TRBV19|19|-|TRBJ2-6|-
TGTGCCAGTAGTATCTTCTTGGCCCAGTCCCTCTCTGGGGCCAACGTCCTGACTTTC
CASSIFLAQSLSGANVLTF
>TRBV9|15|-|TRBJ1-2|-
TGTGCCAGCAGCGTGGGCCGCGCAGTCGACTATGGCTACACCTTC
CASSVGRAVDYGYTF
>TRBV5-4|13|TRBD1|TRBJ1-2|few
TGTGCCAGCAGCTTGCCAGGGGGCTATGGCTACACCTTC
CASSLPGGYGYTF
>TRBV12-3/TRBV12-4|13|-|TRBJ1-5|-
TGTGCCAGCAGTTCCGGGGGGGTCCAGCCCCAGCATTTT
CASSSGGVQPQHF
>TRBV27|13|TRBD2|TRBJ2-5|once
TGTGCCAGCAGAAGAGCGGGGACGGAGACCCAGTACTTC
CASRRAGTETQYF
>TRBV3-1/TRBV3-2|16|-|TRBJ2-1|-
TGTGCCAGCAGCCAAGGGTCTAGTATCTCCTACAATGAGCAGTTCTTC
CASSQGSSISYNEQFF
>TRBV30|14|-|TRBJ1-2|-
TGTGCCTGGAGCGTCATGTGGGGGAGGTATGGCTACACCTTC
CAWSVMWGRYGYTF
>TRBV18|15|-|TRBJ1-2|once
TGTGCCAGCTCACCCACGACAGATTCAGCCTATGGCTACACCTTC
CASSPTTDSAYGYTF
>TRBV9|18|-|TRBJ2-6|-
TGTGCCAGCAGCGTAGTTCCGGACAGCTACTCTGGGGCCAACGTCCTGACTTTC
CASSVVPDSYSGANVLTF
>TRBV10-1|15|TRBD2|TRBJ2-7|once
TGCGCCAGCAGTGAGTTGCGGGAGGGCGGGTACGAGCAGTACTTC
CASSELREGGYEQYF
>TRBV9|16|TRBD2|TRBJ2-5|-
TGTGCCAGCAGCGCCCGACTAGCGGGGGGTAAAGAGACCCAGTACTTC
CASSARLAGGKETQYF
>TRBV5-6|15|TRBD2|TRBJ2-1|-
TGTGCCAGCAGCTTAGCGGGGAGCTCCTACAATGAGCAGTTCTTC
CASSLAGSSYNEQFF
>TRBV5-8|13|-|TRBJ1-5|once
TGTGCCAGCAGCTTTGGGGGCCGGCAGCCCCAGCATTTT
CASSFGGRQPQHF
>TRBV11-2|15|TRBD2|TRBJ2-7|once
TGTGCCAGCAGGCCGGGAGGGACCATCTCCTACGAGCAGTACTTC
CASRPGGTISYEQYF
>TRBV7-2|13|-|TRBJ2-3|-
TGTGCCAGCAGCTTAGCCTTTACAGATACGCAGTATTTT
CASSLAFTDTQYF
>TRBV3-1/TRBV3-2|16|TRBD1|TRBJ1-1|-
TGTGCCAGCAGCCTTTACGGACAGGGGATGAACACTGAAGCTTTCTTT
CASSLYGQGMNTEAFF
>TRBV11-2|14|TRBD1|TRBJ1-1|few
TGTGCCAGCAGCTTAGTTTACAGGGGCACTGAAGCTTTCTTT
CASSLVYRGTEAFF
>TRBV16|15|TRBD1|TRBJ2-7|few
TGTGCCAGCAGCCAAGGGTGGGGACAGGGGTACGAGCAGTACTTC
CASSQGWGQGYEQYF
>TRBV5-4|17|-|TRBJ2-2|-
TGTGCCAGCAGCTTGGGTAGTTGGGGGCGTAGCACCGGGGAGCTGTTTTTT
CASSLGSWGRSTGELFF
>TRBV5-1|14|-|TRBJ2-7|-
TGCGCCAGCAGCTTGGTGGGCCAACCCTACGAGCAGTACTTC
CASSLVGQPYEQYF
>TRBV30|13|-|TRBJ1-4|-
TGTGCCTGGAGTGTGGGGGCTACCGAAAAACTGTTTTTT
CAWSVGATEKLFF
>TRBV6-2/TRBV6-3|17|-|TRBJ1-1|-
TGTGCCAGCAGTGACGACAGCCGCACCCCGTGGGACACTGAAGCTTTCTTT
CASSDDSRTPWDTEAFF
>TRBV28|15|TRBD1|TRBJ1-1|-
TGTGCCAGCAGTGGCCGAGACAGGGGGCGGTCTGAAGCTTTCTTT
CASSGRDRGRSEAFF
>TRBV6-5|15|-|TRBJ1-3|-
TGTGCCAGCAGTTACTCTCCAGGGCCTGGAAACACCATATATTTT
CASSYSPGPGNTIYF
>TRBV7-9|18|TRBD1|TRBJ2-2|-
TGTGCCAGTCTCTCGGCCCATACAGGGGGCAAGAACACCGGGGAGCTGTTTTTT
CASLSAHTGGKNTGELFF
>TRBV4-3|17|-|TRBJ2-2|-
TGCGCCAGCAGCCAAGATCCAGGGGAGTCTCACACCGGGGAGCTGTTTTTT
CASSQDPGESHTGELFF
>TRBV3-1/TRBV3-2|16|TRBD1|TRBJ1-2|-
TGTGCCAGCAGGAGACAGGGGGACACGTCTAACTATGGCTACACCTTC
CASRRQGDTSNYGYTF
>TRBV24-1|12|-|TRBJ1-2|-
TGTGCCACCAGTGATTTGGGACAGCCCTACACCTTC
CATSDLGQPYTF
>TRBV20-1|14|TRBD1|TRBJ1-5|-
TGCAGTGCTATTGACAGGGTGCAAAGTCAGCCCCAGCATTTT
CSAIDRVQSQPQHF
>TRBV12-5|15|TRBD2|TRBJ2-3|-
TGTGCTAGTGGGAAGACTAGCGGCTCCACAGATACGCAGTATTTT
CASGKTSGSTDTQYF
>TRBV9|13|TRBD1|TRBJ1-2|once
TGTGCCAGCAGCGACGGGACAGGGGTCGGCTACACCTTC
CASSDGTGVGYTF
>TRBV5-4|16|-|TRBJ1-2|-
TGTGCCAGCAGCTCCCGGGATGGGGGGTTGGGCTATGGCTACACCTTC
CASSSRDGGLGYGYTF
>TRBV5-1|16|TRBD1|TRBJ1-1|-
TGCGCCAGCAGCTTGGTGGGGACAGGGGTCGGCACTGAAGCTTTCTTT
CASSLVGTGVGTEAFF
>TRBV5-1|14|-|TRBJ2-3|-
TGCGCCAGCAGCTTGGCTACGGTCAGGGATACGCAGTATTTT
CASSLATVRDTQYF
>TRBV9|15|TRBD1|TRBJ2-5|-
TGTGCCAGCAGCGTAGGGACAGGGGGCATGGAGACCCAGTACTTC
CASSVGTGGMETQYF
>TRBV7-2|17|TRBD1|TRBJ1-1|few
TGTGCCAGCAGCTTAGCCCAGGTTGGGCAGGGGGCATTAATAGCTTTCTTT
CASSLAQVGQGALIAFF
>TRBV9|20|TRBD2|TRBJ2-3|once
TGTGCCAGCAGCGTAGGCAGCAAGCGGGAGCTTACCCCTACTACAGATACGCAGTATTTT
CASSVGSKRELTPTTDTQYF
>TRBV28|14|-|TRBJ1-4|once
TGTGCCAGCAGTTCTCCAGGGCGAGATGAAAAACTGTTTTTT
CASSSPGRDEKLFF
>TRBV6-5|13|-|TRBJ1-5|-
TGTGCCGTAGCAGCAGGGAGGCTACAGCCCCAGCATTTT
CAVAAGRLQPQHF
>TRBV13|16|TRBD1|TRBJ1-2|-
TGTGCCAGCAGCTCCCCCCCGGGACAGGGCCTATATGGCTACACCTTC
CASSSPPGQGLYGYTF
>TRBV7-6|16|TRBD2|TRBJ2-1|-
TGTGCCAGCAGCTTAACCGGACTAGCGGGAGCCAATGAGCAGTTCTTC
CASSLTGLAGANEQFF